Shown below are 26 T cell receptor beta chains from a single sample sequenced in a study of blood T cell repertoires in COVID-19. TCRdb's copy holds only in-frame clones and misses some; the assay was immunoSEQ multiplex PCR. In the table there are some 270,000 clones, 70% to 90% of which are singletons. The sample consisted of peripheral blood. These receptors were collected from a woman in her sixties or seventies with acute or convalescent COVID-19.

The chain uses TRBV6-6 and TRBJ1-5, with D possibly being TRBD1 (5 bases). V gave up 7 bases and J gave up 1 base, with 17 bases separating them. The CDR3 has 16 amino acids. The germline gives CDR1 MNHNY, CDR2 SVGAGI (reference sequence). CDR3 sequence (DNA): TGTGCCAGCACCAACCCCCAGGGTACGAGCAATCAGCCCCAGCATTTT. The encoded protein is CASTNPQGTSNQPQHF.

This chain joins TRBV30 and TRBJ1-1, with D possibly being TRBD1 (6 bases). The V end lost 3 bases, the J end lost 8 bases, and 7 bases lay between the germline ends. The CDR3 has 10 amino acids. Germline CDR1 reads GTSNPN; CDR2 reads SVGIG (reference sequence). CDR3 in DNA: TGTGCCTGGAGGGACAGCGAAGCTTTCTTT. This codes for CAWRDSEAFF.

The CDR3: CASSPSKTGSSETQYF. CDR3 coding DNA: TGTGCCAGCTCACCTTCTAAGACAGGGTCGAGTGAGACCCAGTACTTC. V is TRBV18 and J is TRBJ2-5, with 7 nucleotides matching TRBD1. CDR3 size: 16 residues. The J segment lost 5 bases and the V segment lost 3 bases, leaving 12 bases of the junction unmatched. Germline V gene data show CDR1 as KGHSH and CDR2 as LQKENI.

The V gene is TRBV4-1, the J gene TRBJ1-2; the match to TRBD1 covers 7 bases. V lost 0 bases, J lost 8 bases, and 12 bases stayed unmatched. Germline loops: CDR1 MGHRA, CDR2 YSYEKL. The CDR3 extends over 16 amino acids. The chain's CDR3 is CASSQEGQTPPSGYTF. Written as DNA, the CDR3 is TGCGCCAGCAGCCAAGAGGGACAGACACCTCCATCGGGCTACACCTTC.

V usage is TRBV11-2 and J usage is TRBJ1-4, with D possibly being TRBD1 (5 bases). The ends were cut back, 4 bases at V and 0 bases at J, with 9 bases in the middle. Germline V gene lookup returns CDR1 SGHAT and CDR2 FQNNGV. The CDR3 loop spans 15 amino acids. CDR3 sequence reads: CASSSQTATNEKLFF. CDR3 DNA sequence: TGTGCCAGCAGCTCCCAGACAGCAACTAATGAAAAACTGTTTTTT.

The chain is built from TRBV5-4 and TRBJ1-1; the D is unclear. This CDR3 has 15 residues. In germline, CDR1 is SGHNT, CDR2 YYREEE (reference sequence). The germline V and J ends were trimmed by 4 bases and 5 bases, with 18 bases remaining between them. CDR3 bases: TGTGCCAGCAGCCTACAAGGAGGCCCGGGGACTGAAGCTTTCTTT. Its protein product is CASSLQGGPGTEAFF.

The J gene is TRBJ1-1, the V gene TRBV30, with a tentative D call TRBD1 (5 bases). The CDR3 contains 12 residues. Per germline, CDR1 GTSNPN and CDR2 SVGIG (reference sequence). Trimming removed 5 bases from V and 2 bases from J, with 9 bases in between. The CDR3 is CAWGQGNTEAFF. CDR3 coding DNA: TGTGCCTGGGGGCAGGGTAACACTGAAGCTTTCTTT. Full variable domain (outside the CDR3, taken from reference TRBV30 and TRBJ1-1): SQTIHQWPATLVQPVGSPLSLECTVEGTSNPNLYWYRQAAGRGLQLLFYSVGIGQISSEVPQNLSASRPQDRQFILSSKKLLLSDSGFYLCAWGQGNTEAFFGQGTRLTVV.

The J gene is TRBJ1-3, the V gene TRBV7-9, with a weak D call TRBD1 (5 bases). Germline V gene sequence: CDR1 SEHNR, CDR2 FQNEAQ (reference sequence). The CDR3 runs to 15 residues. V lost 5 bases, J lost 5 bases, and 16 bases lay in between. For the CDR3, the DNA is TGTGCCAGCAGCCCCGGGGGGGGTTGGAGAAACACCATATATTTT. Its protein product is CASSPGGGWRNTIYF.

The chain combines TRBV4-1 with TRBJ2-7; the match to TRBD1 covers 12 bases. Germline CDR1 MGHRA, CDR2 YSYEKL. The length of the CDR3 is 17 residues. The ends lost 3 bases at V and 5 bases at J; junction bases unmatched: 11. The CDR3 is CASSQGQGAGGLDEQYF. The CDR3 bases are TGCGCCAGCAGCCAGGGACAGGGGGCGGGAGGACTAGACGAGCAGTACTTC.

The chain joins TRBV6-1 to TRBJ2-3; 16 bases fit TRBD2. CDR3 size: 18 residues. Trimming cost V 2 bases and J 2 bases; bases outside gene matches: 4. Germline V gives CDR1 MNHNS, CDR2 SASEGT. The chain's CDR3 is CASSEFGTSGGATDTQYF. The DNA for the CDR3 is TGTGCCAGCAGTGAATTTGGGACTAGCGGGGGGGCCACAGATACGCAGTATTTT.

This clone was picked up a small number of times. V is TRBV6-5 and J is TRBJ1-2; a possible D gene is TRBD1 (6 bases). CDR3 length: 15 amino acids. Germline CDR1 reads MNHEY; CDR2 reads SVGAGI. Between the trimmed V and J ends, which lost 8 bases and 8 bases, there was a span of 24 bases. The CDR3 DNA sequence: TGTGCCAGCCGTTCCGGGGGGGCTTTTCTGGTGGGCTACACCTTC. This translates into CASRSGGAFLVGYTF.

This chain joins TRBV3-1 (or the pseudogene TRBV3-2) and TRBJ1-6, with D hard to call. Germline V lookup: CDR1 LGHDT, CDR2 YNNKEL (reference sequence). Trimming removed 2 bases from V and 12 bases from J, with 8 bases in between. This CDR3 is 12 amino acids long. This CDR3 is CASSQPPGPLHF. CDR3 sequence (DNA): TGTGCCAGCAGCCAACCACCGGGACCCCTCCACTTT.

The rearrangement links TRBV2 to TRBJ1-5; TRBD1 agrees at 10 bases. Germline V CDR1 and CDR2: SNHLY, FYNNEI. This CDR3 has 16 residues. V dropped 5 bases and J dropped 2; count of bases not matched to a gene: 6. CDR3 protein: CASSTQTGGGNQPQHF. The CDR3, as DNA: TGTGCCAGCAGTACCCAGACAGGGGGCGGCAATCAGCCCCAGCATTTT. The complete variable domain, with remaining parts taken from reference TRBV2 and TRBJ1-5, reads EPEVTQTPSHQVTQMGQEVILRCVPISNHLYFYWYRQILGQKVEFLVSFYNNEISEKSEIFDDQFSVERPDGSNFTLKIRSTKLEDSAMYFCASSTQTGGGNQPQHFGDGTRLSIL.

The CDR3 coding sequence is TGTGCCAGCAGCCGACTTGGAGGGGGACAGGGGGGCGAGCAGTACTTC. Encoded protein: CASSRLGGGQGGEQYF. The chain employs TRBV5-5 and TRBJ2-7; 11 bases map to TRBD1. The trim removed 4 bases at V and 6 bases at J, leaving 12 bases unmatched. The V gene's germline CDR1 is SGHKS and CDR2 YYEKEE (reference sequence). The CDR3 has 16 amino acids.

The rearrangement uses TRBV4-1 and TRBJ1-5; possibly TRBD1 for D (6 bases). V gave up 1 base and J gave up 2 bases, with 12 bases separating them. Germline V lookup: CDR1 MGHRA, CDR2 YSYEKL. The CDR3 has 16 residues. DNA of the CDR3: TGCGCCAGCAGCCAAGTACAGGGTCCCCGCAATCAGCCCCAGCATTTT. As protein: CASSQVQGPRNQPQHF.

J is TRBJ1-1 and V is TRBV11-2; TRBD1 matches at 10 bases. From germline, CDR1 is SGHAT and CDR2 FQNNGV. This CDR3 contains 14 residues. V was pared by 4 bases and J by 10 bases, with 9 bases of the junction left unmatched. CDR3 bases: TGTGCCAGCAGCTCACAGGACAGGGGGAGCGTAGCTTTCTTT. Encoded protein: CASSSQDRGSVAFF. The entire variable domain, with the rest obtained from reference TRBV11-2 and TRBJ1-1, is as follows: EAGVAQSPRYKIIEKRQSVAFWCNPISGHATLYWYQQILGQGPKLLIQFQNNGVVDDSQLPKDRFSAERLKGVDSTLKIQPAKLEDSAVYLCASSSQDRGSVAFFGQGTRLTVV.

The chain recombines TRBV11-2 with TRBJ2-7; D unclear. Germline CDR1 reads SGHAT; CDR2 reads FQNNGV. Trimming cost V 4 bases and J 3 bases, with 13 bases left between them. CDR3 length equals 14 residues. The CDR3: CASSSFGQDYEQYF. The CDR3 DNA sequence: TGTGCCAGCAGCTCATTCGGCCAGGACTACGAGCAGTACTTC.

This clone was recorded only once. This chain connects TRBV9 to TRBJ2-1, with D maybe TRBD1 (6 bases). Germline V lookup: CDR1 SGDLS, CDR2 YYNGEE. V lost 1 base and J 9 bases, leaving 17 bases between the germline ends. The CDR3 extends over 15 amino acids. The CDR3 nucleotides are TGTGCCAGCAGCGTAAACGTGGCAGGGGATGGTGAGCAGTTCTTC. Its translation is CASSVNVAGDGEQFF.

Comments on this clone: Other DNA sequences within the sample encode an identical CDR3. The chain recombines TRBV3-1 (or the pseudogene TRBV3-2) with TRBJ1-1; D is perhaps TRBD1 (6 bases). Trimming stripped 2 bases from V and 0 bases from J, with 7 bases between. The CDR3 covers 14 residues. The germline CDR1 and CDR2 sequences are LGHDT and YNNKEL (reference sequence). The chain's CDR3 is CASSQQGLNTEAFF. The DNA of the CDR3 is TGTGCCAGCAGCCAACAGGGGCTGAACACTGAAGCTTTCTTT.

V usage is TRBV3-1 (or the pseudogene TRBV3-2) and J usage is TRBJ2-7, with a tentative D call TRBD1 (6 bases). This CDR3 has 14 amino acids. Germline V gene data show CDR1 as LGHDT and CDR2 as YNNKEL (reference sequence). Trimming took 4 bases from V and 6 from J, leaving 16 bases between them. The CDR3 DNA is TGTGCCAGCAGCCCCCTGACAGGTTTCGGCGAGCAGTACTTC. Translated, it gives CASSPLTGFGEQYF.

V and J are TRBV28 and TRBJ2-4; D gene ambiguous. The V gene lost 3 bases and the J gene lost 1 base, with 7 bases spanning the gap. CDR1 MDHEN and CDR2 SYDVKM come from the germline V gene. The CDR3 is made up of 14 amino acids. The CDR3 sequence: CASSFRRAKNIQYF. The CDR3, as DNA: TGTGCCAGCAGTTTTAGGCGGGCCAAAAACATTCAGTACTTC. Looking up the rest from reference TRBV28 and TRBJ2-4 gives the full variable domain: DVKVTQSSRYLVKRTGEKVFLECVQDMDHENMFWYRQDPGLGLRLIYFSYDVKMKEKGDIPEGYSVSREKKERFSLILESASTNQTSMYLCASSFRRAKNIQYFGAGTRLSVL.

J is TRBJ2-1 and V is TRBV3-1 (or the pseudogene TRBV3-2); 7 bases match TRBD2. The CDR3 has 14 residues. J gave up 2 bases and V 3 bases, and 1 base lay outside the gene matches. Germline CDR1 and CDR2: LGHDT and YNNKEL (reference sequence). The CDR3 sequence is CASSHLAAYNEQFF. In nucleotides, the CDR3 is TGTGCCAGCAGCCACCTAGCGGCCTACAATGAGCAGTTCTTC.

The chain couples TRBV5-1 to TRBJ1-6, with TRBD1 matching over 11 bases. The CDR3 spans 16 residues. The germline gives CDR1 SGHRS, CDR2 YFSETQ. The V and J ends lost 0 bases and 8 bases, in that order; junction bases with no gene match: 4. CDR3 DNA: TGCGCCAGCAGCTTGGAGGGGACAGGGGGGTATTCACCCCTCCACTTT. Protein: CASSLEGTGGYSPLHF. The entire variable domain, with the rest obtained from reference TRBV5-1 and TRBJ1-6, is as follows: KAGVTQTPRYLIKTRGQQVTLSCSPISGHRSVSWYQQTPGQGLQFLFEYFSETQRNKGNFPGRFSGRQFSNSRSEMNVSTLELGDSALYLCASSLEGTGGYSPLHFGNGTRLTVT.

The sample holds a few counts of this clone. The chain carries TRBV10-3 and TRBJ1-1; D is uncertain. Germline CDR1 is ENHRY and CDR2 is SYGVKD. The CDR3 runs to 13 residues. V lost 3 bases to trimming and J lost 4 bases, with 9 bases between them. CDR3 residues: CAISERPGTEAFF. The CDR3 region has the DNA TGTGCCATCAGTGAAAGGCCAGGCACTGAAGCTTTCTTT.

The rearrangement links TRBV3-1 (or the pseudogene TRBV3-2) to TRBJ2-3, with D perhaps matching TRBD2 (7 bases). V dropped 5 bases and J dropped 4 bases, with 19 bases sitting between them. The CDR3 covers 16 residues. The germline V gene has CDR1 LGHDT and CDR2 YNNKEL (reference sequence). CDR3 sequence: CASSSSTGGRADTQYF. CDR3 coding DNA: TGTGCCAGCAGCTCCTCGACCGGGGGGCGAGCAGATACGCAGTATTTT.

The chain carries TRBV24-1 and TRBJ2-3; D is possibly TRBD2 (7 bases). The CDR3 is 14 residues long. Germline V gene data show CDR1 as KGHDR and CDR2 as SFDVKD. V dropped 5 bases and J dropped 6 bases, with 14 bases sitting between them. The CDR3 DNA reads as TGTGCCACCAGTGGGGTGGGGGGGCCGGATACGCAGTATTTT. Protein: CATSGVGGPDTQYF.